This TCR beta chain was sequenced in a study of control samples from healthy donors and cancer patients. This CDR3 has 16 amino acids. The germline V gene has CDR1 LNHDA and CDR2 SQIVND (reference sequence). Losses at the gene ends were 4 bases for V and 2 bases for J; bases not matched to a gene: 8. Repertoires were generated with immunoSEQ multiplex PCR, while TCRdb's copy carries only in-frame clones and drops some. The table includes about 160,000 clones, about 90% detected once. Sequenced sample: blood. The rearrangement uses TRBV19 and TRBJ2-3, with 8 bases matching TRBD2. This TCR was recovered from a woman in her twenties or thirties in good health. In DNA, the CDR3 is TGTGCCAGTAGTACTGGGACTAGTCTCGCCACAGATACGCAGTATTTT. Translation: CASSTGTSLATDTQYF. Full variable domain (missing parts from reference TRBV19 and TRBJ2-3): DGGITQSPKYLFRKEGQNVTLSCEQNLNHDAMYWYRQDPGQGLRLIYYSQIVNDFQKGDIAEGYSVSREKKESFPLTVTSAQKNPTAFYLCASSTGTSLATDTQYFGPGTRLTVL.